This T cell receptor (beta chain) was recovered during a study of T-cell reconstitution after alpha-beta-depleted transplantation in children. TCRbeta library construction was performed incorporating unique molecular identifiers. Each CDR3 protein gets one entry after TCRdb re-called the PCR reads with MiXCR. Of 490,000 or so distinct CDR3 sequences listed, roughly a tenth were seen once; the top ten hold 2%. The CDR3 extends over 11 amino acids. Looked up from germline, CDR1 is LGHNA and CDR2 is YSLEER. Deletions cut 5 bases from V and 7 bases from J, with 5 bases between. This clonotype was observed many times. The antigen remains undetermined. Broader study findings: About two months after transplant, alpha-beta T cells reportedly came from several hundred expanded graft clones. A year had passed since transplant, and T-cell counts and diversity by then came mostly from newly produced T cells.

This chain uses TRBV4-3 with TRBJ2-2, with D hard to call. The sequencing used PBMCs, collected before TCRalphabeta/CD19-depleted stem cell transplant. This sequence originates from a child under 10 years old with inherited bone marrow failure, due to receive a stem cell transplant. The DNA of the CDR3 is TGCGCCAGCAGCATAGGCGGGGAGCTGTTTTTT. Amino acids: CASSIGGELFF.